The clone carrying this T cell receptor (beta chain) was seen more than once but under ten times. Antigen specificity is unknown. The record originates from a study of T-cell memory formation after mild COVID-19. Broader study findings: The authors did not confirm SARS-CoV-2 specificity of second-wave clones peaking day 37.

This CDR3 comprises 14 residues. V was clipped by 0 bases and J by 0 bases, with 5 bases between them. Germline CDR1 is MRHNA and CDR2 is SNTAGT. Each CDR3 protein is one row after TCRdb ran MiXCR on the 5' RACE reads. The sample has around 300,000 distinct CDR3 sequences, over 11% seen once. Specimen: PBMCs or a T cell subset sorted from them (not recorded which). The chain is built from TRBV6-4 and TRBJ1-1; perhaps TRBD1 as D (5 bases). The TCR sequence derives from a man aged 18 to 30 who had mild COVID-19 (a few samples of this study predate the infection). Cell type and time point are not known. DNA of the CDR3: TGTGCCAGCAGTGACTCGGGACTGAACACTGAAGCTTTCTTT. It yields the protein CASSDSGLNTEAFF.